A single sample gave rise to the 21 T cell receptor beta chains below, sequenced in a study of T cell repertoires in cytomegalovirus infection. These receptors have no known antigen. TCRdb redid the calling of the reads with MiXCR, one entry per CDR3 protein. This sample has about 470,000 distinct CDR3 sequences, with more than 40% found just once. Sequenced here: cultured PBMCs, sampled from culture after CMV antigen stimulation. All receptors derive from a human donor in good health (CMV status not recorded). Some clones in this sample may be carry-over from other donors' samples.

This clonotype appeared once. V and J are TRBV3-1 and TRBJ2-1, with a weak D call TRBD2 (5 bases). V was cut by 5 bases and J by 8 bases, with 16 bases left in between. Germline CDR1 LGHDT, CDR2 YNNKEL (reference sequence). The CDR3 extends over 14 amino acids. DNA for the CDR3: TGTGCCAGCAGCTCCGGGATCGGGTACGATGAGCAGTTCTTC. Its protein is CASSSGIGYDEQFF.

The sample holds a few counts of this clonotype. The chain uses TRBV11-2 and TRBJ2-3, with TRBD2 as a possible D gene (5 bases). This CDR3 is built from 15 residues. Germline CDR1 is SGHAT and CDR2 is FQNNGV. Trimming removed 1 base from V and 9 bases from J, with 17 bases in between. The CDR3 spells CASSLAGRVAGTQYF. The CDR3 region has the DNA TGTGCCAGCAGCTTAGCCGGGCGGGTGGCCGGGACGCAGTATTTT.

This clonotype was observed a handful of times. J is TRBJ1-1 and V is TRBV19; tentative D call: TRBD1 (6 bases). There are 15 residues in the CDR3. V lost 5 bases to trimming and J lost 5 bases, with 18 bases between them. Germline CDR1 reads LNHDA; CDR2 reads SQIVND (reference sequence). The CDR3 bases are TGTGCCAGTAGTGTTCTGGGGGGCAGGTATACTGAAGCTTTCTTT. This encodes CASSVLGGRYTEAFF.

This clonotype was detected a few times. The CDR3 region has the DNA TGTGCCAGCAGCTTTCGGCTTTTCTTAGCGGGGGGTTCAGATACGCAGTATTTT. As protein: CASSFRLFLAGGSDTQYF. The gene calls are TRBV7-9 and TRBJ2-3, with 10 bases aligning to TRBD2. The CDR3 is 18 amino acids. Trimming at V came to 3 bases and at J to 4 bases, leaving 13 bases not matched to a gene. Germline V gene lookup returns CDR1 SEHNR and CDR2 FQNEAQ (reference sequence).

The V and J genes are TRBV4-1 and TRBJ2-2, with 8 bases matching TRBD2. CDR3 length: 17 amino acids. The germline V gene encodes CDR1 MGHRA and CDR2 YSYEKL. The V segment lost 4 bases and the J segment 4 bases; nucleotides outside the gene matches: 11. The CDR3 nucleotides read TGCGCCAGCAGCCGCGGGACTAGTCGTCGTGCCACCGGGGAGCTGTTTTTT. Amino acid sequence: CASSRGTSRRATGELFF.

This clonotype was counted between two and nine times. This chain joins TRBV12-5 and TRBJ2-4; TRBD1 is a possible D gene (6 bases). CDR3 size: 13 residues. The V end lost 6 bases, the J end lost 4 bases, and 10 bases lay between the germline ends. Per germline, CDR1 LGHNT and CDR2 FRNRAP. DNA of the CDR3: TGTGCTAGTGGAGCCGACAGGAAAAACATTCAGTACTTC. It yields the protein CASGADRKNIQYF. Full variable domain (rest looked up from reference TRBV12-5 and TRBJ2-4): DARVTQTPRHKVTEMGQEVTMRCQPILGHNTVFWYRQTMMQGLELLAYFRNRAPLDDSGMPKDRFSAEMPDATLATLKIQPSEPRDSAVYFCASGADRKNIQYFGAGTRLSVL.

The J gene is TRBJ2-2, the V gene TRBV7-2, with 9 bases matching TRBD2. CDR1 SGHTA and CDR2 FQGNSA come from the germline V gene. The CDR3 loop spans 15 amino acids. With 3 bases clipped from V and 6 bases from J, the junction kept 5 bases outside the gene matches. Here the CDR3 reads CASSLGGRASGELFF. The DNA of the CDR3 is TGTGCCAGCAGCTTGGGCGGGAGGGCCTCCGGGGAGCTGTTTTTT.

V usage is TRBV19 and J usage is TRBJ2-2; D may be TRBD2 (5 bases). The CDR3 spans 17 residues. Looked up from germline, CDR1 is LNHDA and CDR2 is SQIVND (reference sequence). Trimming removed 7 bases from V and 0 bases from J, with 18 bases in between. CDR3 bases: TGTGCCAGTACCCCCCTCGGGGAGCCCACGAACACCGGGGAGCTGTTTTTT. It codes for CASTPLGEPTNTGELFF.

The chain links TRBV11-2 to TRBJ2-2, with D possibly being TRBD1 or TRBD2 (5 bases each). The CDR3 contains 14 residues. V lost 0 bases, J lost 15 bases, and 17 bases lay in between. Germline V CDR1 and CDR2: SGHAT, FQNNGV. The CDR3 here is CASSLDLRGPVVFF. CDR3 sequence (DNA): TGTGCCAGCAGCTTAGATCTCCGGGGACCCGTGGTGTTTTTT.

This clonotype has more than one count but fewer than ten. The rearrangement joins TRBV2 to TRBJ2-2; the match to TRBD1 covers 7 bases. V lost 7 bases, J lost 5 bases, and 7 bases stayed unmatched. The CDR3 runs to 14 residues. Looked up from germline, CDR1 is SNHLY and CDR2 is FYNNEI. The CDR3 nucleotides are TGTGCCAGCAAGGCCAGGGGGTTGACCGGGGAGCTGTTTTTT. Its translation is CASKARGLTGELFF.

The V call is TRBV7-6, the J call TRBJ2-2; D is ambiguous. Trimming removed 4 bases at V and 3 bases at J, with 15 bases between. Germline CDR1 and CDR2: SGHVS and FNYEAQ. The CDR3 covers 16 residues. CDR3 nucleotides: TGTGCCAGCAGCTCCAGGATCGGAAGCTACACCGGGGAGCTGTTTTTT. Translated, it gives CASSSRIGSYTGELFF.

This clonotype was detected only a few times. The rearrangement links TRBV6-5 to TRBJ2-7; the D call may be TRBD1 or TRBD2 (6 bases each). Germline CDR1 MNHEY, CDR2 SVGAGI. The V end lost 0 bases, the J end lost 0 bases, and 12 bases lay between the germline ends. The CDR3 totals 16 residues. The CDR3 DNA reads as TGTGCCAGCAGTTACTCGTCCGGGGGCCCCTCCTACGAGCAGTACTTC. It encodes CASSYSSGGPSYEQYF.

The chain uses TRBV7-2 and TRBJ2-1; 7 nucleotides match TRBD2. Germline V lookup: CDR1 SGHTA, CDR2 FQGNSA. This CDR3 region has 17 residues. V lost 5 bases to trimming and J lost 6 bases; unmatched junction nucleotides: 16. The CDR3 nucleotides are TGTGCCAGCAGCGCGAAAAAGCGGGACCTTCAGGGCAATGAGCAGTTCTTC. It is translated as CASSAKKRDLQGNEQFF.

This clonotype was observed once. The chain combines TRBV6-5 with TRBJ1-1, with D possibly TRBD1 on 5 matching bases. V shed 2 bases and J shed 4 bases, with 11 bases lying between them. The CDR3 totals 14 residues. Germline CDR1 reads MNHEY; CDR2 reads SVGAGI. The CDR3 here is CASSYDGARTEAFF. The CDR3 DNA follows: TGTGCCAGCAGTTACGACGGGGCCCGCACTGAAGCTTTCTTT.

V is TRBV6-2 or TRBV6-3 and J is TRBJ2-1, with 8 bases lining up with TRBD2. J lost 4 bases, V lost 4 bases, and 6 bases had no gene match. This CDR3 is built from 15 residues. From germline, CDR1 is MNHEY and CDR2 SVGEGT. In nucleotides, the CDR3 is TGTGCCAGCAGTTCCCTTGGACTAGCTTACAATGAGCAGTTCTTC. This translates into CASSSLGLAYNEQFF.

The table lists this clonotype with a count of one. The chain recombines TRBV6-5 with TRBJ2-7, with 7 bases aligning to TRBD2. Losses at the gene ends were 7 bases for V and 0 bases for J; bases not matched to a gene: 12. CDR1 MNHEY and CDR2 SVGAGI come from the germline V gene. The CDR3 totals 16 residues. The CDR3 sequence is CASTHWGGGSSYEQYF. The CDR3 DNA is TGTGCCAGCACTCACTGGGGGGGAGGTAGCTCCTACGAGCAGTACTTC.

This chain links TRBV18 with TRBJ2-5, with D hard to call. Germline V lookup: CDR1 KGHSH, CDR2 LQKENI. The CDR3 sequence is 14 residues long. V was pared by 2 bases and J by 5 bases, with 12 bases between. CDR3 in DNA: TGTGCCAGCTCACCAATCGGAGTACGGGAGACCCAGTACTTC. Residues: CASSPIGVRETQYF.

The chain employs TRBV6-2 or TRBV6-3 and TRBJ1-1, with TRBD1 identical over 8 bases. This CDR3 comprises 14 residues. V shed 5 bases and J 3 bases; nucleotides not matched to a gene: 5. The germline gives CDR1 MNHEY, CDR2 SVGEGT. Written as DNA, the CDR3 is TGTGCCAGCAGTGACCAGGGGGCTTACACTGAAGCTTTCTTT. This gives the protein CASSDQGAYTEAFF.

This clonotype was seen many times. The chain couples TRBV7-2 to TRBJ1-4, with 9 bases aligning to TRBD1. Trimming cost V 4 bases and J 5 bases; bases outside gene matches: 5. Germline assignment: CDR1 SGHTA and CDR2 FQGNSA. The CDR3 is 15 residues long. The CDR3 protein is CASSWLGTGNEKLFF. The CDR3 DNA sequence: TGTGCCAGCAGCTGGCTTGGGACAGGGAATGAAAAACTGTTTTTT.

This clonotype turned up a few times. This chain joins TRBV27 and TRBJ2-1; TRBD2 aligns across 7 bases. This CDR3 is 14 amino acids long. The V and J ends lost 5 bases and 3 bases, in that order; junction bases with no gene match: 4. Germline assignment: CDR1 MNHEY and CDR2 SMNVEV (reference sequence). The CDR3 sequence: CASSESGNYNEQFF. The CDR3 DNA follows: TGTGCCAGCAGTGAGAGCGGGAACTACAATGAGCAGTTCTTC.

This clonotype was recorded many times. The J gene is TRBJ2-5, the V gene TRBV7-2; D is perhaps TRBD1 (6 bases). Trimming removed 6 bases from V and 5 bases from J, with 10 bases in between. Germline V lookup: CDR1 SGHTA, CDR2 FQGNSA. This CDR3 has 12 residues. CDR3 in amino acids: CASSYRGETQYF. The CDR3 nucleotides are TGTGCCAGCAGTTATAGGGGGGAGACCCAGTACTTC.